A selection of T cell receptor beta chains follows, all from one sample in a study of blood T cell repertoires in COVID-19. This table comes from immunoSEQ multiplex PCR, and its TCRdb copy is limited to in-frame clones, with some not included. The data hold roughly 180,000 clones, with more than 70% observed a single time. Sequencing was performed on peripheral blood. These receptor sequences come from an elderly woman with active or convalescent COVID-19. Both conserved end residues are trimmed from each CDR3.

V gene	J gene	CDR3 protein
TRBV18	TRBJ1-2	ASSPAAVNYGYT
TRBV7-9	TRBJ2-1	ASSPSGQGSNEQF
TRBV11-2	TRBJ2-3	ASSFPGLAGRDTDTQY
TRBV5-1	TRBJ2-3	ASSLGIAGVNTDTQY
TRBV28	TRBJ1-4	ASKPGQGKEKLF
TRBV6-6	TRBJ2-7	ASSYMDAGVGEQY
TRBV7-6	TRBJ2-2	ASSLTGTGELF
TRBV6-2/TRBV6-3	TRBJ2-5	ASSLGGQPKY
TRBV18	TRBJ1-2	ATKYTNEAVT
TRBV5-1	TRBJ2-3	ASSNPSSGGTDTQY
TRBV5-4	TRBJ1-5	ASRLIQGEASNQPQH
TRBV19	TRBJ2-1	ASSSSAVDSYNEQF
TRBV5-4	TRBJ2-1	ASSLAGGGGDEQF